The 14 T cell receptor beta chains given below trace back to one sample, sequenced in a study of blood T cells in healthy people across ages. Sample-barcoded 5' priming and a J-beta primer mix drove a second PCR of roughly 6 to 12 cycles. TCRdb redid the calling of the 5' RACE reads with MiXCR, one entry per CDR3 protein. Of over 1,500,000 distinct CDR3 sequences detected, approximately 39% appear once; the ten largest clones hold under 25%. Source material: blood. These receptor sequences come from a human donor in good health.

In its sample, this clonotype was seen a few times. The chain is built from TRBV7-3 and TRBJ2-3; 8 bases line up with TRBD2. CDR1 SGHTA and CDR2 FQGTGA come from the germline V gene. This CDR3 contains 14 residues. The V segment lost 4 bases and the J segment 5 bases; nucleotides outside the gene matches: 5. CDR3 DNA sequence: TGTGCCAGCAGCTCCACTAGCGGCTTAGATACGCAGTATTTT. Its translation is CASSSTSGLDTQYF.

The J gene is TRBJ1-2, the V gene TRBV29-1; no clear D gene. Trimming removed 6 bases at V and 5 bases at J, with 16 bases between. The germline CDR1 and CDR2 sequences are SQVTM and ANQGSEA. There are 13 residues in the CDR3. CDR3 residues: CSVTDGLGYGYTF. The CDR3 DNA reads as TGCAGCGTGACCGACGGTCTCGGATATGGCTACACCTTC.

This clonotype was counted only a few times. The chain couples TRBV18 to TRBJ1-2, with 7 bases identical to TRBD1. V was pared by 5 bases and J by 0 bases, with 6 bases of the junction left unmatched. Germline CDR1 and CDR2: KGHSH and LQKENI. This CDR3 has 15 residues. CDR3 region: CASSAGQEANYGYTF. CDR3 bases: TGTGCCAGCTCAGCCGGACAGGAAGCTAACTATGGCTACACCTTC.

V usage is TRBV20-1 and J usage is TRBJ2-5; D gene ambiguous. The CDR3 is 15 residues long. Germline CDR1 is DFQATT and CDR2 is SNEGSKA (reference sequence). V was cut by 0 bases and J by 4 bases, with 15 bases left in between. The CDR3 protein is CSARDPNHRGETQYF. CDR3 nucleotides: TGCAGTGCTAGAGATCCGAACCATAGAGGAGAGACCCAGTACTTC.

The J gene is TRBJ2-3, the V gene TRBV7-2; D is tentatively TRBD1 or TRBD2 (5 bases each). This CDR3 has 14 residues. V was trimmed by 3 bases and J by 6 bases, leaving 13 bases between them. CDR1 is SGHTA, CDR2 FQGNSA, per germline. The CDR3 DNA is TGTGCCAGCAGCTTGTCACGGGACCACGATACGCAGTATTTT. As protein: CASSLSRDHDTQYF.

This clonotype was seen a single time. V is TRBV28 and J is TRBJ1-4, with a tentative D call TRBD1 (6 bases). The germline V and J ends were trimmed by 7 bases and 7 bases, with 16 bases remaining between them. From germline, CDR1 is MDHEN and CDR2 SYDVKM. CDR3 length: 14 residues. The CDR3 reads CASKPQGGGEKLFF. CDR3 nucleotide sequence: TGTGCCAGCAAACCACAGGGTGGGGGTGAAAAACTGTTTTTT. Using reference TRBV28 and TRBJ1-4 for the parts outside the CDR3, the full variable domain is DVKVTQSSRYLVKRTGEKVFLECVQDMDHENMFWYRQDPGLGLRLIYFSYDVKMKEKGDIPEGYSVSREKKERFSLILESASTNQTSMYLCASKPQGGGEKLFFGSGTQLSVL.

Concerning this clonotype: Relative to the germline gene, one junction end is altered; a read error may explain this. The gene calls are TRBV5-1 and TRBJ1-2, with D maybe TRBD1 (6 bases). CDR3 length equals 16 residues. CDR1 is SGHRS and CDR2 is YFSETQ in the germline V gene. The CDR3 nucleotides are TGCGCCGGCAGTTCAGGGGTGAGGATGCAGGACTATGGCTACACCTTC. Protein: CAGSSGVRMQDYGYTF.

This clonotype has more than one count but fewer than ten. The CDR3 spells CATRGPSDTEAFF. CDR3 sequence (DNA): TGTGCCACCCGCGGCCCGTCAGACACTGAAGCTTTCTTT. The chain links TRBV10-3 to TRBJ1-1; D unresolved. V lost 10 bases to trimming and J lost 3 bases, with 15 bases between them. This CDR3 is built from 13 residues. Germline V gene lookup returns CDR1 ENHRY and CDR2 SYGVKD.

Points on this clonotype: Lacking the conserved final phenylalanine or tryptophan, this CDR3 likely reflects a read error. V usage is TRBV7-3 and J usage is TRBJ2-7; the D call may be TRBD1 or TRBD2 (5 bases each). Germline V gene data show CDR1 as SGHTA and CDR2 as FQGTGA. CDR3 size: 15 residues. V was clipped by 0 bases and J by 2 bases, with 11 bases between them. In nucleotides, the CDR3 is TGTGCCAGCAGCTTAACGGGGGAGATTCCCTACGAGCAGTACTGC. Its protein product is CASSLTGEIPYEQYC.

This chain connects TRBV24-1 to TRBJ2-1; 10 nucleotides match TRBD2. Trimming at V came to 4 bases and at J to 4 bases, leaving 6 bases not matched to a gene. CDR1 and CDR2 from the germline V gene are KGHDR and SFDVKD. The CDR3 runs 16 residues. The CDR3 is CATSDRGLAAYNEQFF. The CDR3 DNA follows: TGTGCCACCAGTGACCGCGGACTAGCGGCTTACAATGAGCAGTTCTTC.

The CDR3 DNA follows: TGTGCCAGCAGCCACCCTGTCAAAAACATTCAGTACTTC. It codes for CASSHPVKNIQYF. V is TRBV4-2 and J is TRBJ2-4, with D unresolved. V shed 3 bases and J shed 3 bases, with 6 bases lying between them. Germline V lookup: CDR1 LGHNA, CDR2 YNFKEQ. The CDR3 is 13 amino acids.

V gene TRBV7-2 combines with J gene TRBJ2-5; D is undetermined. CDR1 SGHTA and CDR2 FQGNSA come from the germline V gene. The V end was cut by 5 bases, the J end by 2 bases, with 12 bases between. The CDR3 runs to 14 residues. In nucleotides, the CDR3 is TGTGCCAGCAGCCCCCAGCAGACACAAGAGACCCAGTACTTC. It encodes CASSPQQTQETQYF.

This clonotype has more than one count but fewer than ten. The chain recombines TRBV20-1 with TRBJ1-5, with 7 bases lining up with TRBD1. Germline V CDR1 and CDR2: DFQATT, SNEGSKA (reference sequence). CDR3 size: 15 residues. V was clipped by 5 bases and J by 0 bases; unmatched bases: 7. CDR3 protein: CSAPRQGASNQPQHF. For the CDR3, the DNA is TGCAGTGCTCCGCGACAGGGCGCTAGCAATCAGCCCCAGCATTTT.

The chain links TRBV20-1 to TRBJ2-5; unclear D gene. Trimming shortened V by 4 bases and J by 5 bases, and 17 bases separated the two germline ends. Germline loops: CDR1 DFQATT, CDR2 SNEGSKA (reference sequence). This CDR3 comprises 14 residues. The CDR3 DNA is TGCAGTGCTACCCCCGAGGCTGGTGGGGAGACCCAGTACTTC. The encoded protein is CSATPEAGGETQYF.